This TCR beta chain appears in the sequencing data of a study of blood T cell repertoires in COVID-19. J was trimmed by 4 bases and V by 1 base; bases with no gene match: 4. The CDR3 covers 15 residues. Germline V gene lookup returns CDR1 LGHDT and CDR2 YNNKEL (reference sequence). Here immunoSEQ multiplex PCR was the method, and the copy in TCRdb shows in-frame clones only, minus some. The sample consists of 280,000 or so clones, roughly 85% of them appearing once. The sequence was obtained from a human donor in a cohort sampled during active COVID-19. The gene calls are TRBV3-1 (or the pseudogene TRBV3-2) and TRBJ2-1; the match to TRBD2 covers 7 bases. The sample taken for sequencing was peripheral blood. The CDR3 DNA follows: TGTGCCAGCAGCCAAGGAGCGGGGAGATACAATGAGCAGTTCTTC. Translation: CASSQGAGRYNEQFF.